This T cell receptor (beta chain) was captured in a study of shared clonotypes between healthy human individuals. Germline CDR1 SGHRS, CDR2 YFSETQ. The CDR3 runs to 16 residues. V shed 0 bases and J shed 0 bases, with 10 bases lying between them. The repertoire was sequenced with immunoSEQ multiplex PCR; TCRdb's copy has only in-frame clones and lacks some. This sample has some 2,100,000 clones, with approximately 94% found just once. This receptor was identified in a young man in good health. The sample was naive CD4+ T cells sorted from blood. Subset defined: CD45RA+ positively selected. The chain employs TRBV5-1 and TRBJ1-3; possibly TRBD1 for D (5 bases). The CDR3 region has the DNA TGCGCCAGCAGCTTGGGGGGGTCGAACTCTGGAAACACCATATATTTT. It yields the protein CASSLGGSNSGNTIYF.